This paragraph covers one T cell receptor (beta chain) sequence. These data are taken from a study of blood T cell repertoires in COVID-19. Study details: The United States, Italy and Spain were the sources of the acute and convalescent COVID-19 samples. PBMCs, B-cell-depleted T cells, or T cells were the source of the cDNA or gDNA that made up the material.

Original methodology: Nucleated cell counts were estimated from reference gene primer amplification. Libraries were prepared by immunoSEQ multiplex PCR; TCRdb keeps only in-frame clonotypes and omits some of them. That table is the source of V, J and clone size, and D and trimming were worked out from the DNA. The repertoire holds 250,000 to 300,000 clones, with around 89% as singletons. CDR1 and CDR2 (germline): SGHNT, YENEEA. This CDR3 is 19 amino acids long. The junction had 13 bases not matched to a gene; V was cut back by 3 bases and J by 0 bases. The V call is TRBV11-3, the J call TRBJ2-3; 9 bases are a match to TRBD2. Sequenced input: peripheral blood. The clonotype was recovered from a woman aged 35 to 49 with acute or convalescent COVID-19. The CDR3 DNA reads TGTGCCAGCAGCTTTACCCCTATAGCGGGGGTACGGAGCACAGATACGCAGTATTTT. Protein sequence: CASSFTPIAGVRSTDTQYF.